Presented here are 20 T cell receptor beta chains from one specimen sequenced in a study of regulatory T cells in long-lasting Graves disease. Time point indicated: newly diagnosed GD, antithyroid drugs for less than 3 months. From PBMCs, RNA was extracted and then used to make the TCR library. Investigators prepared the TCR beta libraries by applying iRepertoire HTBI primers and Arm-PCR of CDR3 regions. TCRdb processed the multiplex PCR reads anew with MiXCR; each CDR3 protein has one entry. The top ten hold roughly 29% of the sample, which has 300,000 to 400,000 distinct CDR3 sequences, around 17% seen once. These data were likewise used in another study, on T cells in Graves' hyperthyroidism and ophthalmopathy.

Sample: peripheral blood mononuclear cells (PBMCs), taken at new diagnosis, from a patient treated with antithyroid drugs. The receptors originated from a man between 35 and 55 years old with Graves disease.

The rearrangement links TRBV10-3 to TRBJ1-1; possibly TRBD1 for D (6 bases). Trimming removed 7 bases from V and 2 bases from J, with 8 bases in between. Germline assignment: CDR1 ENHRY and CDR2 SYGVKD. The CDR3 sequence is 12 residues long. The CDR3 DNA is TGTGCCATCAAGGGGGTTAACACTGAAGCTTTCTTT. As protein: CAIKGVNTEAFF.

This clonotype was found many times. The gene calls are TRBV11-2 and TRBJ2-7; 8 bases are shared with TRBD2. Per germline, CDR1 SGHAT and CDR2 FQNNGV. Unmatched junction bases numbered 11, after V lost 8 bases and J lost 2 bases. This CDR3 is built from 15 residues. CDR3 DNA: TGTGCCAGCGGCCTCGCCGGGGGGGGGGCCTACGAGCAGTACTTC. Its translation is CASGLAGGGAYEQYF. The full variable domain, completed using reference TRBV11-2 and TRBJ2-7, is EAGVAQSPRYKIIEKRQSVAFWCNPISGHATLYWYQQILGQGPKLLIQFQNNGVVDDSQLPKDRFSAERLKGVDSTLKIQPAKLEDSAVYLCASGLAGGGAYEQYFGPGTRLTVT.

At least ten counts were recorded for this clonotype. The chain employs TRBV12-3 or TRBV12-4 and TRBJ2-7; D is possibly TRBD1 (6 bases). This CDR3 is built from 15 residues. Between the trimmed V and J ends, which lost 6 bases and 0 bases, there was a span of 15 bases. The DNA for the CDR3 is TGTGCCAGCAGCCCATACACAGGGAGCTCCTACGAGCAGTACTTC. This translates into CASSPYTGSSYEQYF.

There are many counts of this clonotype. The chain employs TRBV7-2 and TRBJ2-7, with D perhaps matching TRBD1 (5 bases). The CDR3 totals 14 residues. V gave up 8 bases and J gave up 4 bases, with 18 bases separating them. Germline-derived CDR1 and CDR2 are SGHTA and FQGNSA. This CDR3 is CASRARNQGYEQYF. In nucleotides, the CDR3 is TGTGCCAGCCGAGCAAGGAATCAGGGTTACGAGCAGTACTTC.

This clonotype showed up many times. The chain employs TRBV5-1 and TRBJ2-4, with TRBD1 matching over 9 bases. The CDR3 is 15 amino acids. Looked up from germline, CDR1 is SGHRS and CDR2 is YFSETQ. V shed 4 bases and J 9 bases; nucleotides not matched to a gene: 11. CDR3 coding DNA: TGCGCCAGCAGCGTATGGGACAGGGCGGAGAGCATTCAGTACTTC. Translation: CASSVWDRAESIQYF.

This clonotype was picked up many times. This sequence joins TRBV2 and TRBJ2-4, with 8 bases fitting TRBD1. Trimming cost V 6 bases and J 0 bases; bases outside gene matches: 16. Germline values: CDR1 SNHLY, CDR2 FYNNEI. CDR3 length: 19 residues. This CDR3 reads CASSSPGQGRPKAKNIQYF. Written as DNA, the CDR3 is TGTGCCAGCAGCTCCCCTGGACAGGGACGGCCTAAAGCCAAAAACATTCAGTACTTC. Full variable domain (remainder filled in from reference TRBV2 and TRBJ2-4): EPEVTQTPSHQVTQMGQEVILRCVPISNHLYFYWYRQILGQKVEFLVSFYNNEISEKSEIFDDQFSVERPDGSNFTLKIRSTKLEDSAMYFCASSSPGQGRPKAKNIQYFGAGTRLSVL.

There are a few counts of this clonotype. The chain is built from TRBV6-2 or TRBV6-3 and TRBJ1-1, with 7 positions matching TRBD1. V was clipped by 4 bases and J by 3 bases; unmatched bases: 2. This CDR3 region has 13 residues. The germline V gene encodes CDR1 MNHEY and CDR2 SVGEGT. CDR3: CASSWDSYTEAFF. CDR3 nucleotide sequence: TGTGCCAGCAGTTGGGACAGCTACACTGAAGCTTTCTTT.

This clonotype was picked up many times. This sequence joins TRBV28 and TRBJ1-2, with D uncertain. The CDR3 has 14 amino acids. Trimming took 5 bases from V and 6 from J, leaving 16 bases between them. Germline CDR1 reads MDHEN; CDR2 reads SYDVKM. This chain's CDR3 is CASSPRPPANGYTF. DNA of the CDR3: TGTGCCAGCAGTCCCCGACCTCCGGCGAATGGCTACACCTTC.

J is TRBJ1-5 and V is TRBV9; D gene uncertain. The germline V gene encodes CDR1 SGDLS and CDR2 YYNGEE. The CDR3 runs 15 residues. V was pared by 4 bases and J by 0 bases, with 11 bases between. CDR3 protein: CASSRDTNSNQPQHF. As DNA, the CDR3 is TGTGCCAGCAGCAGAGACACAAATAGCAATCAGCCCCAGCATTTT. Variable domain in full (rest from reference TRBV9 and TRBJ1-5): DSGVTQTPKHLITATGQRVTLRCSPRSGDLSVYWYQQSLDQGLQFLIQYYNGEERAKGNILERFSAQQFPDLHSELNLSSLELGDSALYFCASSRDTNSNQPQHFGDGTRLSIL.

In this sample, this clonotype turned up many times. This sequence joins TRBV3-1 and TRBJ2-5; 8 bases line up with TRBD2. CDR1 is LGHDT, CDR2 YNNKEL, per germline (reference sequence). CDR3 length: 17 residues. V lost 3 bases to trimming and J lost 1 base; unmatched junction nucleotides: 10. CDR3 nucleotide sequence: TGTGCCAGCAGCCATTCGGGTCTAGCGGGTACCCAAGAGACCCAGTACTTC. Its protein is CASSHSGLAGTQETQYF.

V and J are TRBV11-2 and TRBJ2-7, with D unresolved. This CDR3 is built from 11 residues. Looked up from germline, CDR1 is SGHAT and CDR2 is FQNNGV. V shed 4 bases and J shed 7 bases, with 8 bases lying between them. The DNA of the CDR3 is TGTGCCAGCAGCTCCTTTGAAGAGCAGTACTTC. It translates to CASSSFEEQYF.

This clonotype was found many times. The gene calls are TRBV5-6 and TRBJ1-1, with D hard to call. The V end lost 1 base, the J end lost 7 bases, and 5 bases lay between the germline ends. This CDR3 region has 11 residues. The germline CDR1 and CDR2 sequences are SGHDT and YYEEEE. CDR3 in amino acids: CASSLYSEAFF. The CDR3, as DNA: TGTGCCAGCAGCTTGTACAGTGAAGCTTTCTTT.

This clonotype was observed many times. CDR3 bases: TGTGCCAGCAGCCGCTTCTCAGGGGGCGCGAACACCGGGGAGCTGTTTTTT. Translation gives CASSRFSGGANTGELFF. The chain recombines TRBV6-2 or TRBV6-3 with TRBJ2-2, with 8 bases aligning to TRBD1. V trimming: 6 bases; J trimming: 0 bases; junction bases outside the gene matches: 9. Germline V CDR1 and CDR2: MNHEY, SVGEGT. The CDR3 loop spans 17 amino acids.

As to this clonotype: A read error is the likely source, as a far larger clone sits one nucleotide away. The V and J genes are TRBV28 and TRBJ2-3; no reliable D call. The J call may be mistaken, given a closer DNA end match to TRBJ2-1. CDR1 MDHEN and CDR2 SYDVKM come from the germline V gene. The CDR3 extends over 13 amino acids. CDR3: CASSSLGSYEQFF. The CDR3 DNA reads as TGTGCCAGCAGTTCCCTGGGCTCCTACGAGCAGTTCTTC.

This clonotype was recorded a few times. V gene TRBV7-2 combines with J gene TRBJ1-3; D gene unclear. V lost 3 bases and J 0 bases, leaving 6 bases between the germline ends. Germline-derived CDR1 and CDR2 are SGHTA and FQGNSA. The CDR3 covers 14 residues. In DNA form, the CDR3 reads TGTGCCAGCAGCTTTAGGAGCTCTGGAAACACCATATATTTT. Translated: CASSFRSSGNTIYF.

This clonotype was picked up a small number of times. A much more abundant neighbour one base away suggests this may be a read error. The chain combines TRBV7-9 with TRBJ2-7, with a tentative D call TRBD2 (5 bases). The CDR3 contains 14 residues. The germline gives CDR1 SEHNR, CDR2 FQNEAQ (reference sequence). This chain's CDR3 is CASRRIGVSYERYF. CDR3 in DNA: TGTGCCAGCAGAAGGATCGGGGTCTCCTACGAGCGGTACTTC.

At least ten counts were recorded for this clonotype. As DNA, the CDR3 is TGTGCCAGCAATCCCGGGACAGGGTCCAATCAGCCCCAGCATTTT. Translation: CASNPGTGSNQPQHF. The genes are TRBV2 and TRBJ1-5, with 9 bases that match TRBD1. J lost 3 bases, V lost 7 bases, and 7 bases had no gene match. The CDR3 contains 15 residues. Germline V gives CDR1 SNHLY, CDR2 FYNNEI. The full variable domain, in which reference TRBV2 and TRBJ1-5 provide the parts outside the CDR3, is EPEVTQTPSHQVTQMGQEVILRCVPISNHLYFYWYRQILGQKVEFLVSFYNNEISEKSEIFDDQFSVERPDGSNFTLKIRSTKLEDSAMYFCASNPGTGSNQPQHFGDGTRLSIL.

The chain combines TRBV9 with TRBJ1-2; D perhaps matches TRBD1 (5 bases). CDR1 and CDR2 from the germline V gene are SGDLS and YYNGEE. V was pared by 0 bases and J by 6 bases, with 18 bases between. This CDR3 has 16 residues. DNA of the CDR3: TGTGCCAGCAGCGTAGCCGCGGGGTTGGGGGGGGATGGCTACACCTTC. It codes for CASSVAAGLGGDGYTF.

In its sample, this clonotype was seen a few times. The junction does not match germline at one end; this may be a read error. This chain connects TRBV5-1 to TRBJ2-7; 7 nucleotides agree with TRBD1. Germline assignment: CDR1 SGHRS and CDR2 YFSETQ. The length of the CDR3 is 21 residues. Here the CDR3 DNA reads TGCGCCAGCAGCGGGGCGGAAGCAGCTTGGCCAAGAAAGAGGACAGGCTACGAGCGGTACTTC. Its translation is CASSGAEAAWPRKRTGYERYF.

The sample holds many counts of this clonotype. The chain couples TRBV18 to TRBJ2-7; D tentatively reads TRBD1 or TRBD2 (5 bases each). There are 13 residues in the CDR3. V lost 2 bases, J lost 6 bases, and 11 bases lay in between. Germline V CDR1 and CDR2: KGHSH, LQKENI. CDR3 DNA: TGTGCCAGCTCACCAGGAACGGGGACCGAGCAGTACTTC. Translation: CASSPGTGTEQYF.